This T cell receptor beta chain derives from a study of blood T cell repertoires in COVID-19. Study background: The United States, Italy and Spain supplied acute and convalescent COVID-19 samples. Sources were T cells, B-cell-depleted T cells, or PBMCs; the material itself was cDNA or gDNA.

This CDR3 contains 16 residues. The V end was cut by 6 bases, the J end by 9 bases, with 25 bases between. Germline-derived CDR1 and CDR2 are SGHDT and YYEEEE. Original data processing: Amplification of reference gene primers was used by the study to estimate nucleated cell counts. Assay: immunoSEQ multiplex PCR; the TCRdb copy retains only in-frame clones and omits some. The DNA gave D and trimming, while V, J and clone size come from that table. Of a few hundred thousand clones in the sample, more than 85% were seen once. The rearrangement uses TRBV5-6 and TRBJ2-1, with a weak D call TRBD1 (6 bases). The sequencing input was peripheral blood. This clonotype was sampled from a man aged 60 to 75 with acute or convalescent COVID-19. The CDR3 reads CASNAQGKQRTGEQFF. Here the CDR3 DNA reads TGTGCCAGCAACGCCCAGGGGAAGCAACGAACCGGTGAGCAGTTCTTC. Based on the CDR3 plus reference TRBV5-6 and TRBJ2-1, the full variable domain is DAGVTQSPTHLIKTRGQQVTLRCSPKSGHDTVSWYQQALGQGPQFIFQYYEEEERQRGNFPDRFSGHQFPNYSSELNVNALLLGDSALYLCASNAQGKQRTGEQFFGPGTRLTVL.